The 18 T cell receptor beta chains reported below all come from one sample, sequenced in a study of CXCR3-negative and CXCR3-positive naive CD8 T cells (dated by TCRdb to the late 2010s). What the authors observed across the whole study: Compared with CXCR3-negative naive cells, CXCR3-positive naive cells had TRB CDR3s with higher hydrophobicity (lower Kidera factor 4), lower energy, and higher strength and volume indices.

The listed sequencing device is NextSeq 550. The Human TCR Profiling Kit (MiLaboratory) was used to prepare UMI-labeled 5' RACE TRB cDNA libraries. Following reprocessing of the reads by TCRdb, the data hold one row per CDR3 protein sequence and no DNA is available. The table for this sample shows tens of thousands of distinct CDR3 sequences. The top ten constitute 0.5% to 0.55% of the sample. For these receptors, no antigen is known. Material: naive CXCR3+ CD8+ T cells from blood. According to the study, the label for this sample's cell subset or site signals: CD45RO-CCR7+CD27+CD95- naive CD8+ T cells expressing CXCR3 (TNR3+). The receptors here all came from a human donor in good health. Some clones in this sample may be carry-over from other donors' samples.

The chain recombines TRBV7-3 with TRBJ2-7; TCRdb's assignment of TRBD1 cannot be checked, as there is no DNA. This CDR3 is 16 amino acids long. The germline gives CDR1 SGHTA, CDR2 FQGTGA. This CDR3 reads CASSITGGNSYYEQYF.

The V call is TRBV2, the J call TRBJ2-1; TCRdb outputs TRBD2, but without DNA this stays unchecked. The CDR3 is 18 residues long. Germline-derived CDR1 and CDR2 are SNHLY and FYNNEI. The CDR3 region is CASSEAKSRLAVYNEQFF.

V gene TRBV21-1 combines with J gene TRBJ2-3; TCRdb's D call of TRBD1 is untestable without DNA. TRBV21-1 is annotated as a pseudogene. The CDR3 is made up of 18 amino acids. CDR3 amino acids: CASSKPPQGQDSTDTQYF.

The rearrangement links TRBV12-3 or TRBV12-4 to TRBJ1-1. This CDR3 contains 12 residues. The CDR3 is CASSDWSGEAFF.

This chain joins TRBV12-5 and TRBJ1-1. CDR3 size: 14 residues. The germline V gene encodes CDR1 LGHNT and CDR2 FRNRAP. The CDR3: CASGLWQPSTEAFF.

V gene TRBV12-3 or TRBV12-4 combines with J gene TRBJ2-7; TCRdb designates TRBD2, a call that cannot be tested without DNA. CDR3 length: 16 residues. This CDR3 reads CASSFGRGVYDYEQYF.

The chain is built from TRBV28 and TRBJ2-5; no DNA is available, so the TRBD1 call from TCRdb remains unchecked. This CDR3 is built from 15 residues. Germline CDR1 MDHEN, CDR2 SYDVKM. The CDR3 protein is CASSLFRTEEETQYF.

The chain recombines TRBV27 with TRBJ1-2. The CDR3 length is 14 residues. From germline, CDR1 is MNHEY and CDR2 SMNVEV (reference sequence). This chain's CDR3 is CASSSGGSPYGYTF.

J is TRBJ2-7 and V is TRBV25-1; TCRdb names TRBD1, which stays unverified in the absence of DNA. The CDR3 covers 15 residues. The germline gives CDR1 MGHDK, CDR2 SYGVNS. CDR3 region: CASSDLQGAAYEQYF.

The chain links TRBV29-1 to TRBJ2-7; there is no DNA to check the TCRdb D call of TRBD1. From germline, CDR1 is SQVTM and CDR2 ANQGSEA. CDR3 size: 12 residues. The CDR3 loop reads CSVDLGGNEQYF.

V gene TRBV27 combines with J gene TRBJ1-1. There are 15 residues in the CDR3. Germline loops: CDR1 MNHEY, CDR2 SMNVEV (reference sequence). CDR3 in amino acids: CASSLSGGLWTEAFF.

The chain recombines TRBV9 with TRBJ2-5; the TCRdb call, TRBD1, lacks DNA for checking. Germline V CDR1 and CDR2: SGDLS, YYNGEE. This CDR3 spans 14 amino acids. CDR3 loop: CASSVFSRGETQYF.

The chain is built from TRBV18 and TRBJ2-7. Germline V lookup: CDR1 KGHSH, CDR2 LQKENI. This CDR3 comprises 12 residues. CDR3 sequence reads: CASSPTVGEQYF.

The CDR3: CASSEGSDTGELFF. The chain couples TRBV6-4 to TRBJ2-2. The germline CDR1 and CDR2 sequences are MRHNA and SNTAGT. The CDR3 sequence is 14 residues long.

The genes are TRBV7-8 and TRBJ1-4; absent DNA, TCRdb's TRBD1 call cannot be checked. This CDR3 contains 15 residues. CDR1 and CDR2 from the germline V gene are SGHVS and FQNEAQ. This chain's CDR3 is CASSPTGVTGEKLFF. The full variable domain, rest sourced from reference TRBV7-8 and TRBJ1-4, is GAGVSQSPRYKVAKRGQDVALRCDPISGHVSLFWYQQALGQGPEFLTYFQNEAQLDKSGLPSDRFFAERPEGSVSTLKIQRTQQEDSAVYLCASSPTGVTGEKLFFGSGTQLSVL.

The chain links TRBV5-4 to TRBJ2-1. This CDR3 is 14 amino acids long. CDR1 and CDR2 from the germline V gene are SGHNT and YYREEE (reference sequence). The CDR3 spells CASSLAPTRAEQFF. Full variable domain (missing parts from reference TRBV5-4 and TRBJ2-1): ETGVTQSPTHLIKTRGQQVTLRCSSQSGHNTVSWYQQALGQGPQFIFQYYREEENGRGNFPPRFSGLQFPNYSSELNVNALELDDSALYLCASSLAPTRAEQFFGPGTRLTVL.

This sequence joins TRBV28 and TRBJ2-5. CDR1 and CDR2 (germline): MDHEN, SYDVKM. This CDR3 region has 14 residues. CDR3 region: CASGEKRYQETQYF.

V gene TRBV7-7 combines with J gene TRBJ2-5; TCRdb picks TRBD1, but there is no DNA to check that call. The CDR3 has 14 amino acids. In germline, CDR1 is SSHAT, CDR2 FNYEAQ (reference sequence). This CDR3 is CASSLRQNQEPQYF.